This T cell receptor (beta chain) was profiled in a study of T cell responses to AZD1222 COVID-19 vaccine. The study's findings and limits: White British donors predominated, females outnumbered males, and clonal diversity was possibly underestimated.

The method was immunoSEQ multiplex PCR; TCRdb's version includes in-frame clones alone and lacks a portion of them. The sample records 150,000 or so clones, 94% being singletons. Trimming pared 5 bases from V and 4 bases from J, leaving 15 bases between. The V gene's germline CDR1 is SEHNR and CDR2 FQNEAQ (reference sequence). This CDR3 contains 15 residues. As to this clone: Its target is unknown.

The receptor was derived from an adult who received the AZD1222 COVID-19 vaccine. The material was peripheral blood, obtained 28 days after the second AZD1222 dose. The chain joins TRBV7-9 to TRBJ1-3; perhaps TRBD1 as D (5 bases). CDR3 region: CASSPPDSYGNTIYF. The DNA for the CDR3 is TGTGCCAGCAGCCCCCCCGACAGTTACGGAAACACCATATATTTT.